This is a list of T cell receptor beta chains from one sample in a study of cytomegalovirus exposure and HLA in healthy donors. Sequencing used immunoSEQ multiplex PCR; TCRdb keeps in-frame clones, though not all of them. The sample lists about 130,000 clones; 10% to 13% were seen once. The sequencing sample was made of PBMCs. These receptors were collected from a woman aged 18-29 years in good health and CMV-seropositive. CDR3s include the opening cysteine and the closing phenylalanine or tryptophan. A D gene is named only where the DNA matches it firmly. Rows may omit the clone size; those that give it use once, few, many or a size class.

size	V	D	length	J	DNA	CDR3
few	TRBV2	TRBD2	13	TRBJ2-7	TGTGCCAGCCACTCGCGGGGGGTTCCCGAGCAGTACTTC	CASHSRGVPEQYF
-	TRBV29-1	-	13	TRBJ2-5	TGCAGCGTTGACGTTCGACTTAAAGAGACCCAGTACTTC	CSVDVRLKETQYF
few	TRBV7-9	TRBD2	14	TRBJ2-2	TGTGCCAGCAGCCCCAGCGGGAGCACCGGGGAGCTGTTTTTT	CASSPSGSTGELFF
-	TRBV27	-	14	TRBJ2-7	TGTGCCAGCAGTTACCGGACTGCCTCCTACGAGCAGTACTTC	CASSYRTASYEQYF
few	TRBV29-1	-	14	TRBJ1-2	TGCAGCGCTGACCGGGAAGCTCTAGCCGGGGGCTACACCTTC	CSADREALAGGYTF
-	TRBV7-2	-	14	TRBJ2-2	TGTGCCAGCAGCTTAGTAGCCGCGTCCGGGGAGCTGTTTTTT	CASSLVAASGELFF
-	TRBV10-2	-	14	TRBJ1-5	TGCGCCAGCAGTGAGTCGTCGGGGAGTCAGCCCCAGCATTTT	CASSESSGSQPQHF
-	TRBV15	-	15	TRBJ1-4	TGTGCCACCAGCAGAGAGGCAGGGGCCGGAGAAAAACTGTTTTTT	CATSREAGAGEKLFF
few	TRBV6-5	-	13	TRBJ1-5	TGTGCCAGCAGGCCCTATGGGGGGCAGCCCCAGCATTTT	CASRPYGGQPQHF
few	TRBV5-6	TRBD2	17	TRBJ2-1	TGTGCCAGCAGTACACGGGGACTAGCGGGAACCTACAATGAGCAGTTCTTC	CASSTRGLAGTYNEQFF
-	TRBV5-4	TRBD2	15	TRBJ2-1	TGTGCCAGCAGCGGGGCCCTAGCGGGAGGCGATGAGCAGTTCTTC	CASSGALAGGDEQFF
few	TRBV7-9	TRBD1	17	TRBJ1-4	TGTGCCAGCAGCCCTTACCGAGGACAGGGTGGGGATGAAAAACTGTTTTTT	CASSPYRGQGGDEKLFF
few	TRBV5-6	TRBD1	15	TRBJ1-3	TGTGCCAGCAGCGGTAGGGACAGGGGAAGAGGCACCATATATTTT	CASSGRDRGRGTIYF
-	TRBV6-5	TRBD2	16	TRBJ2-2	TGTGCCAGCAGTTATCTAATAGCGGGAGGCGACGGGGAGCTGTTTTTT	CASSYLIAGGDGELFF
-	TRBV5-8	-	14	TRBJ1-1	TGTGCCAGCATCATCATCGGGGGGGCGGCTGAAGCTTTCTTT	CASIIIGGAAEAFF
few	TRBV28	TRBD1	16	TRBJ2-7	TGTGCCAGCAGTTTTGCGGGCCGCGGACAGGGCTACGAGCAGTACTTC	CASSFAGRGQGYEQYF
-	TRBV11-2	-	13	TRBJ1-1	TGTGCCAGCAGCTTAGATGCCTCCAGTGAAGCTTTCTTT	CASSLDASSEAFF
-	TRBV5-6	TRBD1	16	TRBJ1-5	TGTGCCAGCAGCTCCCGACAGGGAAGCTTGAATCAGCCCCAGCATTTT	CASSSRQGSLNQPQHF
few	TRBV5-6	-	11	TRBJ2-4	TGTGCCAGCAGCCTCGCTCAGGATCAGTACTTC	CASSLAQDQYF
-	TRBV6-6	-	14	TRBJ2-2	TGTGCCAGCAGTTACTCGTCGGTCGCCGGGGAGCTGTTTTTT	CASSYSSVAGELFF
once	TRBV11-2	TRBD1	13	TRBJ1-1	TGTGCCACCCGGACAGGGGGCAGCACTGAAGCTTTCTTT	CATRTGGSTEAFF
few	TRBV6-1	-	14	TRBJ2-3	TGTGCCAGCAGTATAAGGGGTTCGCCAGATACGCAGTATTTT	CASSIRGSPDTQYF
-	TRBV7-6	-	16	TRBJ1-3	TGTGCCAGCAGCTTAGCCCTACAGCTCTCTGGAAACACCATATATTTT	CASSLALQLSGNTIYF
few	TRBV4-2	-	16	TRBJ1-4	TGTGCCAGCAGCCAAGATAGCAGGGTGCGCAATGAAAAACTGTTTTTT	CASSQDSRVRNEKLFF
-	TRBV6-1	TRBD1	15	TRBJ1-2	TGTGCCAGCAGTGAAGCGTTCCCAGGGGGATATGGCTACACCTTC	CASSEAFPGGYGYTF
few	TRBV30	-	16	TRBJ2-5	TGTGCCTGGAGTCCAATTGGACAGCGGGGCCGGGAGACCCAGTACTTC	CAWSPIGQRGRETQYF
few	TRBV30	TRBD1	14	TRBJ1-1	TGTGCCTGGACTAGGGGACAGGGGATCACTGAAGCTTTCTTT	CAWTRGQGITEAFF
-	TRBV7-8	-	13	TRBJ2-7	TGTGCCAGCAGCTCCCAGGGGTTGTACGAGCAGTACTTC	CASSSQGLYEQYF
-	TRBV9	-	14	TRBJ2-7	TGTGCCAGCAGCGGGGGACTTACCACCTACGAGCAGTACTTC	CASSGGLTTYEQYF
few	TRBV5-1	TRBD1	15	TRBJ1-1	TGCGCCAGCAGCTGGGGGGACAGGGACAACACTGAAGCTTTCTTT	CASSWGDRDNTEAFF
few	TRBV27	TRBD1	16	TRBJ1-1	TGTGCCAGCAGTTTCAGGGCAGGGGGAATGAACACTGAAGCTTTCTTT	CASSFRAGGMNTEAFF
few	TRBV18	-	15	TRBJ1-1	TGTGCCAGCTCACCACAGAGCGGAGGGTACACTGAAGCTTTCTTT	CASSPQSGGYTEAFF
-	TRBV27	TRBD2	15	TRBJ2-5	TGTGCCAGCAACCCATTAGCGGGAGGCCAAGAGACCCAGTACTTC	CASNPLAGGQETQYF
-	TRBV9	TRBD2	15	TRBJ2-4	TGTGCCAGCAGCACTTGGGGGGGGTTGAGGAACATTCAGTACTTC	CASSTWGGLRNIQYF
few	TRBV11-2	-	14	TRBJ2-5	TGTGCCAGCAGCTTAGGTCTAGCGCAAGAGACCCAGTACTTC	CASSLGLAQETQYF
few	TRBV6-4	TRBD1	14	TRBJ1-1	TGTGCCAGCAGCATGGACAGGGCCGGAACTGAAGCTTTCTTT	CASSMDRAGTEAFF
few	TRBV19	TRBD2	13	TRBJ2-5	TGTGCCAGCCACGCGGGGGACCAAGAGACCCAGTACTTC	CASHAGDQETQYF
few	TRBV28	-	14	TRBJ2-5	TGTGCCAGCAGCCCCTTCAGGGTGTCAGAGACCCAGTACTTC	CASSPFRVSETQYF
few	TRBV27	TRBD1	14	TRBJ1-2	TGTGCCAGCAGTACCGGGACAGGTGGAGGTGGCTACACCTTC	CASSTGTGGGGYTF